This T cell receptor beta chain was retrieved from a study of T-cell reconstitution after alpha-beta-depleted transplantation in children. During its preparation, the TCRbeta library received unique molecular identifiers. Via MiXCR, TCRdb re-called the PCR reads, giving one row per CDR3 protein. The data contain approximately 430,000 distinct CDR3 sequences, 16% of them seen just once; the ten biggest clones take up approximately 28%. The study's findings and limits: About two months after transplant, alpha-beta T cells reportedly came from several hundred expanded graft clones. Certain patients had high TCRbeta diversity at day 60, and it came from recipient T cells and thymic progenitors that survived. Hyperexpanded clones declined; after one year, newly produced T cells mostly supplied diversity.

For this clonotype: No antigen is known for it.

The source of this sequence is a boy in the first two years of life who had a stem cell transplant for Wiskott-Aldrich syndrome, so the T cells may come from the graft donor. This material consisted of PBMCs, mostly from graft donor cells, taken 360 days after TCRalphabeta/CD19-depleted stem cell transplant.

CDR3 nucleotides: TGTGCCAGCAGCTCTCTTCCCTTCACCGGGGAGCTGTTTTTT. This codes for CASSSLPFTGELFF. The chain carries TRBV11-2 and TRBJ2-2; D unresolved. From germline, CDR1 is SGHAT and CDR2 FQNNGV. V was trimmed by 4 bases and J by 4 bases, leaving 10 bases between them. This CDR3 comprises 14 residues.